This is a list of T cell receptor beta chains from one sample in a study of OX40 agonist ivuxolimab in advanced cancers. Assay: immunoSEQ multiplex PCR; the TCRdb copy retains only in-frame clones and omits some. The sample contains approximately 50,000 clones, roughly 85% of which appear only once. The starting material was CD4+ or CD8+ T cells sorted from blood, obtained in a trial of the OX40 agonist ivuxolimab. The receptors originated from an adult with an advanced solid tumor such as melanoma, head and neck, liver or kidney cancer. The CDR3 runs from the conserved cysteine through the conserved F or W. A D gene is named only where the DNA matches it firmly. Rows give clone size only sometimes, using once, few, many, or a class for an expanded clone.

cdr3_nt,cdr3_aa,clone_size,v_call,j_call,d_call
TGTGCCAGCAGCTTGTGGCTAGCGGGGGTTGAGCAGTACTTC,CASSLWLAGVEQYF,.,TRBV5-5,TRBJ2-7,TRBD2
TGCGCCAGCAGCCTCGGGGACAGCGGTCATAGGAACACCTTC,CASSLGDSGHRNTF,.,TRBV5-1,TRBJ1-2,TRBD1
TGCGCCAGCAGCCAAGATATGGCAAACTATGGCTACACCTTC,CASSQDMANYGYTF,.,TRBV4-3,TRBJ1-2,.
TGTGCCGCAAGACAGGGGTTGAACACTGAAGCTTTCTTT,CAARQGLNTEAFF,.,TRBV10-3,TRBJ1-1,TRBD1
TGTGCCAGCAGCGTAACAGGGTTTGGAGGCTACACCTTC,CASSVTGFGGYTF,once,TRBV6-1,TRBJ1-2,.
TGCGCCAGCAGCCGGACAGGGTCCGGAGAGACCCAGTACTTC,CASSRTGSGETQYF,.,TRBV5-1,TRBJ2-5,TRBD1
TGTGCCAGCAGCCCTGGGGACAGGCAAGAGACCCAGTACTTC,CASSPGDRQETQYF,.,TRBV7-3,TRBJ2-5,TRBD1
TGCGCCAGCGGCTTGGGGGGTAGCGGCACAGATACGCAGTATTTT,CASGLGGSGTDTQYF,.,TRBV5-1,TRBJ2-3,.
TGCAGCGTTGAAGGACTCGATGGCTACACCTTC,CSVEGLDGYTF,once,TRBV29-1,TRBJ1-2,.
TGTGCCAGTAGTCCCGGACTTAATCAGCCCCAGCATTTT,CASSPGLNQPQHF,.,TRBV19,TRBJ1-5,.
TGTGCCAGCAGCGATGGGGGGAATGAGCAGTTCTTC,CASSDGGNEQFF,.,TRBV7-9,TRBJ2-1,.
TGTGCCAGCAGTAAACAGGGACCGGTCTATGGCTACACCTTC,CASSKQGPVYGYTF,.,TRBV5-6,TRBJ1-2,.
TGCGCCAGCAGCGACCTTGGGGGGGAGCAGTACTTC,CASSDLGGEQYF,.,TRBV5-1,TRBJ2-7,.
TGTGCCAGCAGCTTGGTCCTAACCGGGGAGCTGTTTTTT,CASSLVLTGELFF,few,TRBV5-4,TRBJ2-2,.
TGCGCCAGCAGCTTAAGGGTAGCGGAGAACACCGGGGAGCTGTTTTTT,CASSLRVAENTGELFF,.,TRBV5-1,TRBJ2-2,.
TGTGCCAGCAGTTTCTATAATTCACCCCTCCACTTT,CASSFYNSPLHF,.,TRBV6-5,TRBJ1-6,.
TGTGCCAGCAGTTACCTGCGGGGGGGCGCGTCCACTGAAGCTTTCTTT,CASSYLRGGASTEAFF,.,TRBV6-6,TRBJ1-1,.